This T cell receptor beta chain was documented in a study of shared clonotypes between healthy human individuals. About the study: Donors, aged 18 to 49, were a couple of women and three men.

Details on this clone: Its cognate antigen is unknown. The sample holds other DNA sequences that translate to the same CDR3.

Generated by immunoSEQ multiplex PCR, the TCRdb table keeps only in-frame clones and is missing some. In the table there are 1,400,000 or so clones, approximately 98.5% of which are singletons. Study results and limitations: Clonotype sharing among donors was expected to depend on sequencing depth.

Among the donors, all were Caucasian adults who lived in Nashville, Tennessee. Germline CDR1 is SGHRS and CDR2 is YFSETQ. CDR3 length: 15 amino acids. V lost 0 bases and J lost 4; bases outside the gene matches: 2. What was sequenced was naive CD4+ T cells sorted from blood. Subset given: CD45RA+ positively selected. The clonotype originates from a man aged 30-40 years in good health. The chain combines TRBV5-1 with TRBJ2-1, with TRBD2 matching 9 bases. Here the CDR3 DNA reads TGCGCCAGCAGCTTGGCTAGCGGGGAGTACAATGAGCAGTTCTTC. As protein: CASSLASGEYNEQFF.